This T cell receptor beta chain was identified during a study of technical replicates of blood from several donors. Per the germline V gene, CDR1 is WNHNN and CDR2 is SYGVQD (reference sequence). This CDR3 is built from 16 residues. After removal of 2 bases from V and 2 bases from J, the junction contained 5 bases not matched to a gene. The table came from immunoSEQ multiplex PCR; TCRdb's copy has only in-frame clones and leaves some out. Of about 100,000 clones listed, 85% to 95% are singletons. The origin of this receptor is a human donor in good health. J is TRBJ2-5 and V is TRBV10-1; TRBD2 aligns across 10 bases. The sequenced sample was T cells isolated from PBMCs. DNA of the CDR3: TGCGCCAGCAGTGAGCTAGCGGGGGCGACTCAAGAGACCCAGTACTTC. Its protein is CASSELAGATQETQYF.